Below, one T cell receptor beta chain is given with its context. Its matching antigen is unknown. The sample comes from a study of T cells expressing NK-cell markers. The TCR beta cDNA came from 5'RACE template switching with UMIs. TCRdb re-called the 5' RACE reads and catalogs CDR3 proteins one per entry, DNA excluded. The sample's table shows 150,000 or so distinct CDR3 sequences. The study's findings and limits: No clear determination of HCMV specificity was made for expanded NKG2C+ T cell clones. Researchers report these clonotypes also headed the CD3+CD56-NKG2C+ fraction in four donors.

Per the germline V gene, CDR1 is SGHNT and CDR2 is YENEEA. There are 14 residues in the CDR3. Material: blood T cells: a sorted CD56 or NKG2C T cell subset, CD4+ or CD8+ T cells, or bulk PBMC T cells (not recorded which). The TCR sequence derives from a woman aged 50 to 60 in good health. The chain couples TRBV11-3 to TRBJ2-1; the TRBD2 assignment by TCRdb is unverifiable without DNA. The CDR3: CASTYTGTSREQFF. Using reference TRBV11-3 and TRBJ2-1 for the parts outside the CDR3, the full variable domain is EAGVVQSPRYKIIEKKQPVAFWCNPISGHNTLYWYLQNLGQGPELLIRYENEEAVDDSQLPKDRFSAERLKGVDSTLKIQPAELGDSAVYLCASTYTGTSREQFFGPGTRLTVL.